This paragraph covers one T cell receptor beta chain sequence. What it binds is not known. CDR3 length: 19 residues. The V gene lost 2 bases and the J gene lost 0 bases, with 20 bases spanning the gap. The germline V gene has CDR1 KGHSH and CDR2 LQKENI. The PCR used 60 Vbeta and 13 Jbeta primers. Sequenced by immunoSEQ multiplex PCR; TCRdb stores in-frame clones only, minus some. The table has around 130,000 clones, 65% to 90% seen once. This entry comes from a study of cytomegalovirus exposure and HLA in healthy donors. Findings and caveats of the study: Available immune exposure information was restricted to CMV serostatus only. Cytomegalovirus association was listed for about 160 TCR beta chains.

Input material: PBMCs. V is TRBV18 and J is TRBJ1-3; maybe TRBD1 (6 bases). This TCR was recovered from a girl aged 2 to 9 in good health and CMV-seronegative. The CDR3 sequence is CASSPILYTDSRSGNTIYF. CDR3 coding DNA: TGTGCCAGCTCACCAATCCTCTATACGGACAGTCGCTCTGGAAACACCATATATTTT.